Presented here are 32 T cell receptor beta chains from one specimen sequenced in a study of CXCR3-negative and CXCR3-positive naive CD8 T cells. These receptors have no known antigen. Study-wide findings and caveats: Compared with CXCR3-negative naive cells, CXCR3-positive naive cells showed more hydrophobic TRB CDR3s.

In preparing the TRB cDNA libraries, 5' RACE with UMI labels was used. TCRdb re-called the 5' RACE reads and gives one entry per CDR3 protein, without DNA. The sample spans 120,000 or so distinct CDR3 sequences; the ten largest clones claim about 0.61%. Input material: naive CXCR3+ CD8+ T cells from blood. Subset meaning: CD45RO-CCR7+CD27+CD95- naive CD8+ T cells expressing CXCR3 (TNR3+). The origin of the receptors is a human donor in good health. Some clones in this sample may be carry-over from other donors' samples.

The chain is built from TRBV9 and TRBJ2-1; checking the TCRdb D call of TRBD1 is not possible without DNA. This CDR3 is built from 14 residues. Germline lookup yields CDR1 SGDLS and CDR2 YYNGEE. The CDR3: CASNGGASYNEQFF. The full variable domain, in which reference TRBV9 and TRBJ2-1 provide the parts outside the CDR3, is DSGVTQTPKHLITATGQRVTLRCSPRSGDLSVYWYQQSLDQGLQFLIQYYNGEERAKGNILERFSAQQFPDLHSELNLSSLELGDSALYFCASNGGASYNEQFFGPGTRLTVL.

CDR3 region: CASSPRRYEQYF. The chain uses TRBV7-2 and TRBJ2-7. This CDR3 contains 12 residues. The germline V gene encodes CDR1 SGHTA and CDR2 FQGNSA.

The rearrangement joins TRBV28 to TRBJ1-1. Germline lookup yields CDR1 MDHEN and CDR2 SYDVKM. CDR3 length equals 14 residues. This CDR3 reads CASSFIGSPTEAFF.

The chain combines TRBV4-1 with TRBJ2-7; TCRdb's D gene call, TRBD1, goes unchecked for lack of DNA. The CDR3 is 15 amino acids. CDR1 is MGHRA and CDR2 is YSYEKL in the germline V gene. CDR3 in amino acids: CASSHSWTGVYEQYF.

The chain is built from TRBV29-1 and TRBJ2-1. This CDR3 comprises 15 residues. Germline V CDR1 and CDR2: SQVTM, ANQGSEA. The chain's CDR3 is CSVEDPAALYNEQFF.

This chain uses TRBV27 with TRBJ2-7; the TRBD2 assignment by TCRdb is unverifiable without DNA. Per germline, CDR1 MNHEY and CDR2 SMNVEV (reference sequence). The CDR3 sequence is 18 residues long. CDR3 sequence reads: CASSLSGTSGPSSYEQYF.

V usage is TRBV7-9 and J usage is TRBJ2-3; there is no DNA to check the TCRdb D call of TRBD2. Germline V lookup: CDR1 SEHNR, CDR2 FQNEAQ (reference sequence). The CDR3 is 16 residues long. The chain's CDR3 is CASSSRDSPFPDTQYF. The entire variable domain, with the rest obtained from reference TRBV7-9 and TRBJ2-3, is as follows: DTGVSQNPRHKITKRGQNVTFRCDPISEHNRLYWYRQTLGQGPEFLTYFQNEAQLEKSRLLSDRFSAERPKGSFSTLEIQRTEQGDSAMYLCASSSRDSPFPDTQYFGPGTRLTVL.

The CDR3 region is CASSSPLRSGAYNEQFF. V gene TRBV7-9 combines with J gene TRBJ2-1; TCRdb selects TRBD1, and the lack of DNA leaves this call unchecked. This CDR3 is 17 amino acids long. In germline, CDR1 is SEHNR, CDR2 FQNEAQ (reference sequence).

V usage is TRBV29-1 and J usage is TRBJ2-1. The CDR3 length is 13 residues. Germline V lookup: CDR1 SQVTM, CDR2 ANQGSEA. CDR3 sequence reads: CSVLPLNYNEQFF.

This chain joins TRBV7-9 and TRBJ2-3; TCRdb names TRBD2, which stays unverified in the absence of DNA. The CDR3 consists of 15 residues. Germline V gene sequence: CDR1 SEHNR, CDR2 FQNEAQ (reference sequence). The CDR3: CASSFGGFSTDTQYF. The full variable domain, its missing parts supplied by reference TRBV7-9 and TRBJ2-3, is DTGVSQNPRHKITKRGQNVTFRCDPISEHNRLYWYRQTLGQGPEFLTYFQNEAQLEKSRLLSDRFSAERPKGSFSTLEIQRTEQGDSAMYLCASSFGGFSTDTQYFGPGTRLTVL.

CDR3: CASREWTAGKETQYF. The J gene is TRBJ2-5, the V gene TRBV21-1; the D call of TRBD2 rests on TCRdb alone, since no DNA is present to check it. TRBV21-1 represents a pseudogene. This CDR3 is 15 amino acids long.

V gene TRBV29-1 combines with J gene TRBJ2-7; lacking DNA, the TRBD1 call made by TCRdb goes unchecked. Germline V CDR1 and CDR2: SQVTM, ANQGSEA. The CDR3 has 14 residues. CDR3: CSVELQGWAYEQYF.

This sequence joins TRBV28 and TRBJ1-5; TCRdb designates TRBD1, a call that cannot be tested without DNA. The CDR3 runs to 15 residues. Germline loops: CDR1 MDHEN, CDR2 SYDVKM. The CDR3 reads CASSPGAWGNQPQHF.

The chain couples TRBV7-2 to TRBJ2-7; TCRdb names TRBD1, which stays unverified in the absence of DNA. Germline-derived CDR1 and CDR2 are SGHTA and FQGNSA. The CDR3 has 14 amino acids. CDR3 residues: CASSEDPGSYEQYF. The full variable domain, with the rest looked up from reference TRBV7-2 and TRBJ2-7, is GAGVSQSPSNKVTEKGKDVELRCDPISGHTALYWYRQSLGQGLEFLIYFQGNSAPDKSGLPSDRFSAERTGGSVSTLTIQRTQQEDSAVYLCASSEDPGSYEQYFGPGTRLTVT.

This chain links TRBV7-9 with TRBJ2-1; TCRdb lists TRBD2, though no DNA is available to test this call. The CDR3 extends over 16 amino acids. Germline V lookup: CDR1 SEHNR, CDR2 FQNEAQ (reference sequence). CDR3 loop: CASSPRLAGARDEQFF.

CDR3 sequence reads: CASSLDRDSLDEQYF. This chain links TRBV27 with TRBJ2-7; TCRdb's D call of TRBD1 is untestable without DNA. The length of the CDR3 is 15 residues. The germline V gene encodes CDR1 MNHEY and CDR2 SMNVEV (reference sequence).

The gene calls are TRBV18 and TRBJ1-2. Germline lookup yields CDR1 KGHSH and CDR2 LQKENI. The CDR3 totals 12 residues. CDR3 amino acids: CASSPGVAGYTF.

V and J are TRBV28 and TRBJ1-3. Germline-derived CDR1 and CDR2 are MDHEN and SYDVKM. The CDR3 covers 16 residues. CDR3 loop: CASSRGPDTSGNTIYF.

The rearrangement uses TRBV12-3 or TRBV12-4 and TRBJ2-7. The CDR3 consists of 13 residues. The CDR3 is CASSLYGSYEQYF.

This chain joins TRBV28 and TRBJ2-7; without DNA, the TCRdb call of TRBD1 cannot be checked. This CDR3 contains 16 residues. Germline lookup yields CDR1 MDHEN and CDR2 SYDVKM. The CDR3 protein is CASTSPRAGVGYEQYF.

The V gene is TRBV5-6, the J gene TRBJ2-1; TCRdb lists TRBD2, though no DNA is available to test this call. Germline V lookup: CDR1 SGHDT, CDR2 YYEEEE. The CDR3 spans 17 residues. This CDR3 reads CASSLRALGDWYNEQFF.

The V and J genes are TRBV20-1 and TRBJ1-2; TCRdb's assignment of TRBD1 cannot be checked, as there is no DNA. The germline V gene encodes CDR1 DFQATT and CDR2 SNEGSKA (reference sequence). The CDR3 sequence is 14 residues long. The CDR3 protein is CSGLNRGEDYGYTF.

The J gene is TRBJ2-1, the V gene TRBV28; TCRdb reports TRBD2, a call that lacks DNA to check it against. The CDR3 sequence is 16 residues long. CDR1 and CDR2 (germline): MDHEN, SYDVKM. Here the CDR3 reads CASRRTGTSSHGWEFF.

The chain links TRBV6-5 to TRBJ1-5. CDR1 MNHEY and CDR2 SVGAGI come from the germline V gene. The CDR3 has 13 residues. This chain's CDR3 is CASSYSVSQPQHF.

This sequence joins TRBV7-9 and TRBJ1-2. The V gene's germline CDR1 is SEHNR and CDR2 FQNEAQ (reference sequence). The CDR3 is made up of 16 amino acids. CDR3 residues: CAITYTSTGARLGYTF.

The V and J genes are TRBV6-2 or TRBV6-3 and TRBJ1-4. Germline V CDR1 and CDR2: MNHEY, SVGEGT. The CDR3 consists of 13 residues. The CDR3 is CASSRQSNEKLFF.

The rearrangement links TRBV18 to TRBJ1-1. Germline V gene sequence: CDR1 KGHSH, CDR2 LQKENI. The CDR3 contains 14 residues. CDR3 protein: CASSPEGGNTEAFF.

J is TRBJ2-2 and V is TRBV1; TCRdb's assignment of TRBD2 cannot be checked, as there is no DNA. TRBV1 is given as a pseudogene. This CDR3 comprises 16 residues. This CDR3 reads CTSSQAQRERAGELFF.

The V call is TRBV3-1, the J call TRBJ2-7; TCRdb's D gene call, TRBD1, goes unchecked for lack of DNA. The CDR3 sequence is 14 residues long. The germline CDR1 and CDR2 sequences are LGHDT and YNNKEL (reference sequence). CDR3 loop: CASSETGTFYEQYF.

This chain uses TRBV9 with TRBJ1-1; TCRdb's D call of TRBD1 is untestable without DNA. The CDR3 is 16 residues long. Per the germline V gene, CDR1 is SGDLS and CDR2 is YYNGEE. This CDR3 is CASSVGTGALNTEAFF.

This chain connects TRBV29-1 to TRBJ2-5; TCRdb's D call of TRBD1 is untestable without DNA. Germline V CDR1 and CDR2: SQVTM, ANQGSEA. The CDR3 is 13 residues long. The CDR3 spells CSVVQTWGETQYF.

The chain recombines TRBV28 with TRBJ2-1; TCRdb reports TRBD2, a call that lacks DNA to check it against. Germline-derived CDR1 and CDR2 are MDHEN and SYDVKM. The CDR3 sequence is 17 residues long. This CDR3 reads CASSAWTSGSVYNEQFF.